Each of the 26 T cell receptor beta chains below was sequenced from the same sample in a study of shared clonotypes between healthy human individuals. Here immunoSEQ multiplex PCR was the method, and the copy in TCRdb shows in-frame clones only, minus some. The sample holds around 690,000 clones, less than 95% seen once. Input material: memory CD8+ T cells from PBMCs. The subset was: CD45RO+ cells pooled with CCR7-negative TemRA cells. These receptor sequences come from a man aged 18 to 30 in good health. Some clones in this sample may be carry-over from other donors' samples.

Written as DNA, the CDR3 is TGCGCCAGCAGCCATATCGGGACACGTCAGCCCCAGCATTTT. Protein sequence: CASSHIGTRQPQHF. V gene TRBV4-3 combines with J gene TRBJ1-5; D might be TRBD1 (6 bases). The V gene lost 3 bases and the J gene lost 6 bases, with 12 bases spanning the gap. The germline V gene encodes CDR1 LGHNA and CDR2 YSLEER. The CDR3 covers 14 residues.

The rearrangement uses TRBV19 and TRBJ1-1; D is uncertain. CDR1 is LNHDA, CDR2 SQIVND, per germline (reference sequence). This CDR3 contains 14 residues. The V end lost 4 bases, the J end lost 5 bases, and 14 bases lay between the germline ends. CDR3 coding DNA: TGTGCCAGTAGTAGGGAGCTACGGGTGACTGAAGCTTTCTTT. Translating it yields CASSRELRVTEAFF.

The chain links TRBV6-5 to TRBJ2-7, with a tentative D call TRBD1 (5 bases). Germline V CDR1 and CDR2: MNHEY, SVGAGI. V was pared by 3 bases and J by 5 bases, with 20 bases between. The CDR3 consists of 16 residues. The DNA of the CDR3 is TGTGCCAGCAGTTATAAGTTGGTCAGGGTGCCTCACGAGCAGTACTTC. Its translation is CASSYKLVRVPHEQYF.

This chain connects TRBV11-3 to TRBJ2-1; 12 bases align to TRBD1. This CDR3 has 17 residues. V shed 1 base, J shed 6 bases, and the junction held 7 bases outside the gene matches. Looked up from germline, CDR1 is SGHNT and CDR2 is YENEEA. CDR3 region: CASSLGGWDRGLNEQFF. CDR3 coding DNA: TGTGCCAGCAGCTTAGGCGGCTGGGACAGGGGGCTCAATGAGCAGTTCTTC.

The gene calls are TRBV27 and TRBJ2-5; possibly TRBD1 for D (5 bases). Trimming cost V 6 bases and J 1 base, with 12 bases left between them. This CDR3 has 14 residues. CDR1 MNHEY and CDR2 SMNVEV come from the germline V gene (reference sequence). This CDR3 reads CASSNRQPQETQYF. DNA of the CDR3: TGTGCCAGCAGCAATAGACAGCCCCAAGAGACCCAGTACTTC.

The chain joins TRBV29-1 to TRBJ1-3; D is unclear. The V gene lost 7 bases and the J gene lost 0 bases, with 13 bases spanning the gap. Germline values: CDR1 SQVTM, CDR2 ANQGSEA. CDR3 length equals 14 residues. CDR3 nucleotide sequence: TGCAGCGCTGCCCGGGCTAGCTCTGGAAACACCATATATTTT. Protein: CSAARASSGNTIYF.

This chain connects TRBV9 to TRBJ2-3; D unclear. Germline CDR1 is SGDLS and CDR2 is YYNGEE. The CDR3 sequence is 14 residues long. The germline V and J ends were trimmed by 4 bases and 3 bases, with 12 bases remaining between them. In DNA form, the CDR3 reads TGTGCCAGCAGCCCACGGGCTAATACAGATACGCAGTATTTT. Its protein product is CASSPRANTDTQYF.

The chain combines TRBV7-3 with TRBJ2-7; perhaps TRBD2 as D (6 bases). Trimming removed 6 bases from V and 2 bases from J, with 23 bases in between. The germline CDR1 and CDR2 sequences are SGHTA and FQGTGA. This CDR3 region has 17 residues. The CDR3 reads CASRAFIGTLIPYEQYF. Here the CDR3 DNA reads TGTGCCAGCAGAGCTTTCATTGGGACTCTAATTCCCTACGAGCAGTACTTC.

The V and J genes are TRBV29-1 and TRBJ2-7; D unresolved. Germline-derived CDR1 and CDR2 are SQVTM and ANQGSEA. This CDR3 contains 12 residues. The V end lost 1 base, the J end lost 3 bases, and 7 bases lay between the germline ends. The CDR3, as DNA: TGCAGCGTTGAAGCGGGTCTCTACGAGCAGTACTTC. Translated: CSVEAGLYEQYF.

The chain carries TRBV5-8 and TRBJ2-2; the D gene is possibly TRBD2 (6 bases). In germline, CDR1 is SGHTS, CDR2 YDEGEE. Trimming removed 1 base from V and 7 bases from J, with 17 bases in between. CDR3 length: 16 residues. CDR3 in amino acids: CASSLTYREKIGELFF. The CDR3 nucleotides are TGTGCCAGCAGCTTGACTTATCGGGAGAAAATCGGGGAGCTGTTTTTT. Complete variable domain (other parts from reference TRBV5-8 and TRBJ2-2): EAGVTQSPTHLIKTRGQQATLRCSPISGHTSVYWYQQALGLGLQFLLWYDEGEERNRGNFPPRFSGRQFPNYSSELNVNALELEDSALYLCASSLTYREKIGELFFGEGSRLTVL.

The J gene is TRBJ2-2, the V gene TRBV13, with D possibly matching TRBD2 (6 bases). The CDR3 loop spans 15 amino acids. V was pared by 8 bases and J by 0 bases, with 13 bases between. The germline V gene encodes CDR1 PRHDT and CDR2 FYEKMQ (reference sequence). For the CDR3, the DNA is TGTGCCAGCGAGGACTACCAAACGAACACCGGGGAGCTGTTTTTT. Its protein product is CASEDYQTNTGELFF. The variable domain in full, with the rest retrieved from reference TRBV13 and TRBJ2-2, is AAGVIQSPRHLIKEKRETATLKCYPIPRHDTVYWYQQGPGQDPQFLISFYEKMQSDKGSIPDRFSAQQFSDYHSELNMSSLELGDSALYFCASEDYQTNTGELFFGEGSRLTVL.

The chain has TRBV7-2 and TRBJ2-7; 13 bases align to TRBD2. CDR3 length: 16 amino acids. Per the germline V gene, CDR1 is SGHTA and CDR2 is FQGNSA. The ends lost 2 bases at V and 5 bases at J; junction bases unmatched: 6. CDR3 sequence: CASSLRGTSGRDEQYF. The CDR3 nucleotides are TGTGCCAGCAGCTTAAGAGGTACTAGCGGGAGGGACGAGCAGTACTTC.

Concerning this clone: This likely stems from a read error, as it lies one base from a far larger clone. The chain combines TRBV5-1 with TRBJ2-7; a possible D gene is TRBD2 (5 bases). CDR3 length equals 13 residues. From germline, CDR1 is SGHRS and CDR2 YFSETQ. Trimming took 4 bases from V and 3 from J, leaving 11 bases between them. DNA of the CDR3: TGCGCCAGCAGCCAAGGACTTGGCTACGAGCAGTACTTC. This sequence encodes CASSQGLGYEQYF. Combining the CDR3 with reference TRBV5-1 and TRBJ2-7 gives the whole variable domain KAGVTQTPRYLIKTRGQQVTLSCSPISGHRSVSWYQQTPGQGLQFLFEYFSETQRNKGNFPGRFSGRQFSNSRSEMNVSTLELGDSALYLCASSQGLGYEQYFGPGTRLTVT.

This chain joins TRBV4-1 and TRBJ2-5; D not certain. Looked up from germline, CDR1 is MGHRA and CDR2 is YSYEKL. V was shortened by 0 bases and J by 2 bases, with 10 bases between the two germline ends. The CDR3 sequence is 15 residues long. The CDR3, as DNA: TGCGCCAGCAGCCAAGATCCCCCGCAGCAAGAGACCCAGTACTTC. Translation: CASSQDPPQQETQYF.

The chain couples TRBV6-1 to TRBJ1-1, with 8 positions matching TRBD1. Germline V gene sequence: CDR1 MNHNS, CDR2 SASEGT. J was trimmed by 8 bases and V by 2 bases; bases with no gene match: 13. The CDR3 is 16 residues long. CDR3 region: CASSEPDRDRNPEAFF. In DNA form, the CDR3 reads TGTGCCAGCAGTGAACCTGACCGGGACAGGAACCCCGAAGCTTTCTTT.

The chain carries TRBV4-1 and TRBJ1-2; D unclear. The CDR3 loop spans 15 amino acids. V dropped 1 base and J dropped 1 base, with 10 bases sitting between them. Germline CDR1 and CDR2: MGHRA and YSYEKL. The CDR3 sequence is CASSQGPQINYGYTF. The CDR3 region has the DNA TGCGCCAGCAGCCAAGGGCCACAGATTAACTATGGCTACACCTTC.

The CDR3 loop reads CASSLGQAYTEAFF. DNA of the CDR3: TGTGCCAGCAGCTTGGGTCAGGCTTACACTGAAGCTTTCTTT. This rearrangement joins TRBV5-6 to TRBJ1-1, with unresolved D. Per germline, CDR1 SGHDT and CDR2 YYEEEE. This CDR3 has 14 amino acids. Trimming took off 0 bases at V and 3 bases at J, with 9 bases between the two ends.

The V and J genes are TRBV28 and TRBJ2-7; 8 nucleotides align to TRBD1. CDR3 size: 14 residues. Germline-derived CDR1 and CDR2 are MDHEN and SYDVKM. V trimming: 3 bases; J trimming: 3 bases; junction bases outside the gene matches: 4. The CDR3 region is CASSFTGTGYEQYF. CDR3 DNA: TGTGCCAGCAGTTTTACCGGGACAGGCTACGAGCAGTACTTC. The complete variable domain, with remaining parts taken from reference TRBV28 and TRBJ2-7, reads DVKVTQSSRYLVKRTGEKVFLECVQDMDHENMFWYRQDPGLGLRLIYFSYDVKMKEKGDIPEGYSVSREKKERFSLILESASTNQTSMYLCASSFTGTGYEQYFGPGTRLTVT.

The CDR3 spells CASSSGGPSGELFF. CDR3 nucleotide sequence: TGTGCCAGCAGCTCCGGCGGTCCTTCGGGGGAGCTGTTTTTT. The chain links TRBV13 to TRBJ2-2; D ambiguous. The CDR3 runs 14 residues. Germline values: CDR1 PRHDT, CDR2 FYEKMQ (reference sequence). Trimming shortened V by 4 bases and J by 8 bases, and 14 bases separated the two germline ends.

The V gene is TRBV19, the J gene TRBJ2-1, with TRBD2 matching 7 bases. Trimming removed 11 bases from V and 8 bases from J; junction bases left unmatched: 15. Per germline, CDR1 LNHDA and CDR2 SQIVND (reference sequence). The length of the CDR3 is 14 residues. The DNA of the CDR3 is TGTGCCTCCGGCCGACTAGCCCATGGGGATGAGCAGTTCTTC. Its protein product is CASGRLAHGDEQFF.

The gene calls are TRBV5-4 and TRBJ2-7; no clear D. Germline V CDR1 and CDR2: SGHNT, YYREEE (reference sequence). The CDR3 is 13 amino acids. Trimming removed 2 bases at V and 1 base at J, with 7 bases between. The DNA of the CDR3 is TGTGCCAGCAGCTTTAGGGCGTCCTACGAGCAGTACTTC. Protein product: CASSFRASYEQYF.

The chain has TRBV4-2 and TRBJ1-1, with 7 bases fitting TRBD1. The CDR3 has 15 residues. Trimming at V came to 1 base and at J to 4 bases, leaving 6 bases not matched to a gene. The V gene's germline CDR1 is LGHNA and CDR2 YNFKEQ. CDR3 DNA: TGTGCCAGCAGCCAAGGACAGGGCCGGAGCACTGAAGCTTTCTTT. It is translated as CASSQGQGRSTEAFF.

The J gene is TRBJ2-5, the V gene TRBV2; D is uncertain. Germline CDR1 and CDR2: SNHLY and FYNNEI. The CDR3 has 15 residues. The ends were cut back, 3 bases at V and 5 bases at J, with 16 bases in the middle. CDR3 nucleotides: TGTGCCAGCAGTGACACTCTATCAGTTACGGAGACCCAGTACTTC. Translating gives CASSDTLSVTETQYF.

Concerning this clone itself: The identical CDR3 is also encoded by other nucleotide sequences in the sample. The CDR3 DNA is TGTGCCTGGAGTGTTGGGGCCAAAAACATTCAGTACTTC. It specifies CAWSVGAKNIQYF. The rearrangement links TRBV30 to TRBJ2-4; the D is unclear. Trimming stripped 0 bases from V and 1 base from J, with 4 bases between. The CDR3 sequence is 13 residues long. Germline V gene lookup returns CDR1 GTSNPN and CDR2 SVGIG (reference sequence).

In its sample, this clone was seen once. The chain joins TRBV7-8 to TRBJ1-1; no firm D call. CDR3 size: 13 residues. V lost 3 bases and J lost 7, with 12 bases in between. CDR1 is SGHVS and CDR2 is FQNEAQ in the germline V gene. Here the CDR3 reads CASSLGPSVEAFF. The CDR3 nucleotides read TGTGCCAGCAGCTTGGGCCCCTCAGTTGAAGCTTTCTTT.

The CDR3: CASRGTYYEQYF. The CDR3 nucleotides are TGTGCCAGCAGGGGGACCTACTACGAGCAGTACTTC. The rearrangement joins TRBV6-1 to TRBJ2-7; TRBD1 or TRBD2 may be the D gene (5 bases each). Trimming removed 6 bases from V and 3 bases from J, with 9 bases in between. The CDR3 covers 12 residues. Germline values: CDR1 MNHNS, CDR2 SASEGT.